A selection of T cell receptor beta chains follows, all from one sample in a study of regulatory T cells in long-lasting Graves disease. Via MiXCR, TCRdb re-called the multiplex PCR reads, giving one row per CDR3 protein. The sample includes 500,000 or so distinct CDR3 sequences, around 13% of them seen just once. The sample also formed part of further work on T cells in Graves' hyperthyroidism and ophthalmopathy.

The sequencing used peripheral blood mononuclear cells (PBMCs), collected at new diagnosis, from a patient treated with antithyroid drugs. These receptors all stem from a woman aged 50 to 60 with Graves disease. The CDR3 runs from the conserved cysteine through the conserved F or W. A D gene is named only where the DNA matches it firmly. Size tells how often a clone was seen (once, few, many) or the class of an expanded clone, and some rows leave it out.

J gene	V gene	clone size	D gene	CDR3 DNA	CDR3 protein
TRBJ2-5	TRBV11-2	many	TRBD2	TGTGCCAGCAGACAACTAGCGGGAGGGCTTGGGGAGACCCAGTACTTC	CASRQLAGGLGETQYF
TRBJ2-2	TRBV7-9	NA	NA	TGTGCCAGCAGCTTAATTACGTCGGGGGAGCTGTTTTTT	CASSLITSGELFF
TRBJ2-7	TRBV5-1	NA	NA	TGCGCCAGCAGCCTACCACAACAAGGGGAGGGCAGGGGTAGGTACGAGCAGTACTTC	CASSLPQQGEGRGRYEQYF
TRBJ1-3	TRBV6-1	many	NA	TGTGCCAGCAGTGAAGCGCTCGGGTCCTCGGGAAACACCATATATTTT	CASSEALGSSGNTIYF
TRBJ2-7	TRBV11-2	many	NA	TGTGCCAGCAGCTTCTCAGCGGCCTACGAGCAGTACTTC	CASSFSAAYEQYF
TRBJ1-1	TRBV5-4	few	NA	TGTGCCAGCAGCCTCAAACCGCAGAACACTGAAGCTTTCTTT	CASSLKPQNTEAFF
TRBJ2-1	TRBV9	few	TRBD2	TGTGCCAGCAGCGTCAAGGGAGGGCCTAGCGGGGACCTCGGCGATGAGCAGTTCTTC	CASSVKGGPSGDLGDEQFF
TRBJ2-7	TRBV20-1	many	NA	TGCAGTGCTAGACTGGTCGGAAAACCGGCCTACGAGCAGTACTTC	CSARLVGKPAYEQYF
TRBJ2-7	TRBV5-1	few	NA	TGCGCCAGCAGCCCCCGGGTCCGATACGAGCAGTACTTC	CASSPRVRYEQYF
TRBJ1-5	TRBV6-1	many	NA	TGTGCCAGCAGTGAGGTCAGCCATAGCAATCAGCCCCAGCATTTT	CASSEVSHSNQPQHF
TRBJ2-1	TRBV7-6	few	NA	TGTGCCAGCAGCTTAGGTTTTGCTGGCAGGGCTAGGTACAATGAGCAGTTCTTC	CASSLGFAGRARYNEQFF
TRBJ1-4	TRBV28	many	TRBD1	TGTGCCAGCAGTCTCTCCGGGACAGGGATAAATGAAAAACTGTTTTTT	CASSLSGTGINEKLFF
TRBJ1-3	TRBV14	few	NA	TGTGCCAGCAGCCAACTGACAGACTTTGGAAACACCATATATTTT	CASSQLTDFGNTIYF
TRBJ2-1	TRBV5-5	many	TRBD2	TGTGCCAGCACTCCCGGGACTAGCGGGGTATACAATGAGCAGTTCTTC	CASTPGTSGVYNEQFF
TRBJ2-7	TRBV28	few	TRBD2	TGTGCCGCAGGGACAGGTCGTCTAGCGGGAGCCGACGAGCAGTACTTC	CAAGTGRLAGADEQYF
TRBJ2-2	TRBV12-3/TRBV12-4	NA	NA	TGTGCCAGCAGTTCGTGGACAGCGAAAACCGGGGAGCTGTTTTTT	CASSSWTAKTGELFF
TRBJ2-5	TRBV2	many	NA	TGTGCCAGCAGTTATTTAGAGACCCAGTACTTC	CASSYLETQYF
TRBJ2-1	TRBV12-3/TRBV12-4	many	TRBD2	TGTGCCAGCAGTCCCCGACTAGCGGTCAATGAGCAGTTCTTC	CASSPRLAVNEQFF
TRBJ2-1	TRBV24-1	many	NA	TGTGCCACCAGTGGGGCAGTGAGTTACAATGAGCAGTTCTTC	CATSGAVSYNEQFF
TRBJ2-2	TRBV9	NA	TRBD2	TGTGCCAGCAGCGTAGTAGCGGGCACCGGGGAGCTGTTTTTT	CASSVVAGTGELFF
TRBJ2-1	TRBV19	many	NA	TGTGCCAGTAGTAGACTCGGGGGGCAAAGCTCCTACAATGAGCAGTTCTTC	CASSRLGGQSSYNEQFF
TRBJ2-7	TRBV29-1	many	NA	TGCAGCGTTGCCCAGGGTTACGAGCAGTACTTC	CSVAQGYEQYF
TRBJ1-6	TRBV9	NA	NA	TGTGCCAGCAGCCAAATAGGATCACCCCTCCACTTT	CASSQIGSPLHF
TRBJ2-5	TRBV29-1	few	NA	TGCAGCGTTGAAGGTCTGGCGGGGGAGACCCAGTACTTC	CSVEGLAGETQYF
TRBJ2-2	TRBV20-1	few	NA	TGCAGTGCTAGAGGTCCGAGGAGGGACGGGATTTGGGCGGGGGAGCTGTTTTTT	CSARGPRRDGIWAGELFF
TRBJ1-5	TRBV20-1	few	NA	TGCAGTGCTCCTCGCGAGGGTACGAATCGGCCCCAGCATTTT	CSAPREGTNRPQHF
TRBJ2-7	TRBV5-1	many	TRBD2	TGCGCCAGCAGCCGGGGAGCTAGCGGGAGGTCCTACGAGCAGTACTTC	CASSRGASGRSYEQYF
TRBJ2-7	TRBV28	many	TRBD1	TGTGCCAGCACCACCGAGGGACAGGGGCCCTATGAGCAGTACTTC	CASTTEGQGPYEQYF
TRBJ2-1	TRBV6-5	few	TRBD1	TGTGCCAGCAGTTACGCGACAGGGACCAATGAGCAGTTCTTC	CASSYATGTNEQFF
TRBJ1-2	TRBV3-1	many	TRBD1	TGTGCCAGCAGCCCCCGGGACAGACAGGGTGGCTACACCTTC	CASSPRDRQGGYTF
TRBJ2-1	TRBV20-1	many	NA	TGCAGTGCTAGAAGGGGGGGCGCCGCTGCTTTCGATGAGCAGTTCTTC	CSARRGGAAAFDEQFF
TRBJ2-1	TRBV12-3/TRBV12-4	many	TRBD2	TGTGCCAGCAGTTTCAGGAGACTCGGACTAGCGGGAGGAACCCGCTCCTACAATGAGCAGTTCTTC	CASSFRRLGLAGGTRSYNEQFF
TRBJ2-1	TRBV3-1	many	TRBD2	TGTGCCAGCAGCCCCTTCCACAGCGGGAGCTACAATGAGCAGTTCTTC	CASSPFHSGSYNEQFF
TRBJ1-1	TRBV5-6	NA	TRBD1	TGTGCCAGCAGCTCCTGGACAGGGGGCTTAAGGAACACTGAAGCTTTCTTT	CASSSWTGGLRNTEAFF
TRBJ1-5	TRBV3-1	NA	NA	TGTGCCAACAGCCAGGGGCCAGACACAGGGCAGCCCCAGCATTTT	CANSQGPDTGQPQHF
TRBJ1-2	TRBV18	few	NA	TGTGCCAGCTCCCGCGAGTCCGGCTACACCTTC	CASSRESGYTF
TRBJ2-7	TRBV28	many	NA	TGTGCCAGCATGGAACGGGATGACTCCTACGAGCAGTACTTC	CASMERDDSYEQYF
TRBJ2-7	TRBV30	NA	NA	TGTGCCTGGAGTGCAAGTGCGTACGAGCAGTACTTC	CAWSASAYEQYF
TRBJ2-7	TRBV11-2	many	NA	TGTGCCAGCGCTGTGGGACGGGTAACCTACGAGCAGTACTTC	CASAVGRVTYEQYF
TRBJ2-7	TRBV7-2	many	TRBD2	TGTGCCAGCAGCTTAGGCGAGGTTCGGGGGGTCGAGCAGTACTTC	CASSLGEVRGVEQYF
TRBJ2-1	TRBV11-3	many	TRBD1	TGTGCCAGCAGCTTAGATTCGGGACAGGTGTACAATGAGCAGTTCTTC	CASSLDSGQVYNEQFF
TRBJ2-1	TRBV12-3/TRBV12-4	many	NA	TGTGCCAGCAGTCACCCCCTGGGAGGTGGGCAGTTCTTC	CASSHPLGGGQFF
TRBJ1-1	TRBV30	many	TRBD1	TGTGCCTGGGACAGGGCAGAAACTGAAGCTTTCTTT	CAWDRAETEAFF
TRBJ1-5	TRBV7-8	many	NA	TGTGCCAGCAGCCTCAGACAGGTCTATCAGCCCCAGCATTTT	CASSLRQVYQPQHF
TRBJ2-1	TRBV24-1	many	TRBD2	TGTGCCACCAGTGACCAACTAGCGGGAGCTGGGAATGAGCAGTTCTTC	CATSDQLAGAGNEQFF
TRBJ1-1	TRBV11-2	NA	TRBD1	TGTGCCAGCAGCTTAGAACAGGGGGCAACCACTGAAGCTTTCTTT	CASSLEQGATTEAFF
TRBJ2-2	TRBV12-3/TRBV12-4	NA	TRBD2	TGTGCCAACATCGTATCTGCCAATAGCGGGAGGGCAACCGGGGAGCTGTTTTTT	CANIVSANSGRATGELFF
TRBJ1-1	TRBV4-1	few	TRBD1	TGCGCCAGCAGCCGACTAGACAGGGGCACTGAAGCTTTCTTT	CASSRLDRGTEAFF
TRBJ1-2	TRBV19	few	TRBD1	TGTGCCAGTGGCAACCGGGACAGTGGAATTCTGGGCTATGGCTACACCTTC	CASGNRDSGILGYGYTF
TRBJ1-2	TRBV11-2	many	NA	TGTGCCAGCAGCTTAGGATACGCAGGGCCCTACGGGGACTATGGCTACACCTTC	CASSLGYAGPYGDYGYTF
TRBJ2-1	TRBV19	NA	NA	TGTGCCAGTAGGCCGCAGGGCAATGAGCAGTTCTTC	CASRPQGNEQFF
TRBJ2-4	TRBV18	NA	NA	TGTGCCAGCTCACCGCGGGACACGGAAAACATTCAGTACTTC	CASSPRDTENIQYF